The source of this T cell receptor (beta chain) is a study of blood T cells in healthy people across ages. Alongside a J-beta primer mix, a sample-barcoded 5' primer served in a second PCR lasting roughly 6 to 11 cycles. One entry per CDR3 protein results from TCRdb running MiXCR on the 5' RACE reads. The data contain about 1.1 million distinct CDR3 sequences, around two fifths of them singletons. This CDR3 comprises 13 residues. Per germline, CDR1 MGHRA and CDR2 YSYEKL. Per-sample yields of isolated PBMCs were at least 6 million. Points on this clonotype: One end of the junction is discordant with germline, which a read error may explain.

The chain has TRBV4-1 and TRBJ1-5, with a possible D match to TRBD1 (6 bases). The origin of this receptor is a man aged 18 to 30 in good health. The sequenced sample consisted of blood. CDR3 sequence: CTSSPGVSQPQHF. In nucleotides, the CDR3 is TGCACCAGCAGCCCAGGGGTGAGCCAGCCCCAGCATTTT.